The 29 T cell receptor beta chains given below trace back to one sample, sequenced in a study of blood T cell repertoires in COVID-19. The assay was immunoSEQ multiplex PCR, and TCRdb's table has in-frame clones only and misses some. In the table there are about 480,000 clones, approximately 90% of which are singletons. Material for sequencing was PBMCs or T cells enriched from blood (not recorded which). The receptor set was obtained from a woman between 35 and 50 years old who had recovered from COVID-19.

The chain employs TRBV6-5 and TRBJ2-3; D may be TRBD2 (6 bases). V was clipped by 8 bases and J by 6 bases, with 15 bases between them. Germline CDR1 reads MNHEY; CDR2 reads SVGAGI. This CDR3 spans 13 amino acids. The CDR3 loop reads CASGGAPFDTQYF. The DNA of the CDR3 is TGTGCCAGCGGCGGGGCGCCATTTGATACGCAGTATTTT.

J is TRBJ1-1 and V is TRBV7-2; D might be TRBD1 (6 bases). The CDR3 has 15 amino acids. The V end lost 0 bases, the J end lost 3 bases, and 11 bases lay between the germline ends. The germline gives CDR1 SGHTA, CDR2 FQGNSA. DNA of the CDR3: TGTGCCAGCAGCTTAGCCCTTAACAGGGACACTGAAGCTTTCTTT. This gives the protein CASSLALNRDTEAFF.

The chain uses TRBV18 and TRBJ2-7, with D perhaps matching TRBD2 (8 bases). The CDR3 loop spans 16 amino acids. CDR1 and CDR2 (germline): KGHSH, LQKENI. Trimming shortened V by 3 bases and J by 5 bases, and 20 bases separated the two germline ends. CDR3 amino acids: CASSPSMTGREDEQYF. CDR3 nucleotides: TGTGCCAGCTCACCGTCTATGACAGGGCGGGAGGACGAGCAGTACTTC.

This chain joins TRBV5-1 and TRBJ2-3; 8 bases are shared with TRBD1. The CDR3 has 17 amino acids. The germline CDR1 and CDR2 sequences are SGHRS and YFSETQ. The V and J ends lost 3 bases and 1 base, in that order; junction bases with no gene match: 10. CDR3 in DNA: TGCGCCAGCAGCTCATTTGTCTTGACAGGGGGCACAGATACGCAGTATTTT. Translating gives CASSSFVLTGGTDTQYF.

The chain uses TRBV19 and TRBJ1-2; D gene unclear. The CDR3 runs to 15 residues. CDR1 and CDR2 from the germline V gene are LNHDA and SQIVND (reference sequence). Trimming left V 5 bases short and J 3 bases short, with 16 bases between. The CDR3 loop reads CASSAAGAWDYGYTF. The CDR3, as DNA: TGTGCCAGTAGTGCCGCAGGCGCCTGGGACTATGGCTACACCTTC. Filled out from reference TRBV19 and TRBJ1-2, the complete variable domain reads DGGITQSPKYLFRKEGQNVTLSCEQNLNHDAMYWYRQDPGQGLRLIYYSQIVNDFQKGDIAEGYSVSREKKESFPLTVTSAQKNPTAFYLCASSAAGAWDYGYTFGSGTRLTVV.

The chain carries TRBV10-1 and TRBJ2-1; no definite D call. The CDR3 sequence is 14 residues long. Trimming stripped 10 bases from V and 8 bases from J, with 21 bases between. Germline loops: CDR1 WNHNN, CDR2 SYGVQD (reference sequence). The CDR3 loop is CATSPRTEAHEQFF. CDR3 nucleotide sequence: TGCGCCACCTCCCCCCGAACCGAGGCCCATGAGCAGTTCTTC.

This chain connects TRBV27 to TRBJ1-1; D remains ambiguous. Germline CDR1 is MNHEY and CDR2 is SMNVEV (reference sequence). V lost 5 bases, J lost 0 bases, and 7 bases lay in between. There are 13 residues in the CDR3. The chain's CDR3 is CASSVRLNTEAFF. The CDR3 nucleotides are TGTGCCAGCAGTGTTCGTCTGAACACTGAAGCTTTCTTT.

The CDR3 nucleotides are TGTGCCACCAGTGCCGGGACAGGGTATGATGGCTACACCTTC. It specifies CATSAGTGYDGYTF. The chain has TRBV24-1 and TRBJ1-2; 9 bases are shared with TRBD1. V shed 5 bases and J 6 bases; nucleotides not matched to a gene: 6. Germline CDR1 and CDR2: KGHDR and SFDVKD. The CDR3 sequence is 14 residues long.

This chain links TRBV6-5 with TRBJ2-3, with 8 positions matching TRBD1. V lost 1 base and J lost 4; bases outside the gene matches: 7. The CDR3 consists of 16 residues. Germline V gene lookup returns CDR1 MNHEY and CDR2 SVGAGI. The DNA of the CDR3 is TGTGCCAGCAGTTACTGGACAGGGAAGTTCGCAGATACGCAGTATTTT. This codes for CASSYWTGKFADTQYF.

This rearrangement joins TRBV4-1 to TRBJ1-4, with 7 nucleotides matching TRBD1. The CDR3 is 17 residues long. J was trimmed by 5 bases and V by 1 base; bases with no gene match: 10. Germline V CDR1 and CDR2: MGHRA, YSYEKL. The CDR3 is CASSQGDRVIPNEKLFF. The CDR3 DNA reads TGCGCCAGCAGCCAAGGCGACAGGGTGATTCCAAATGAAAAACTGTTTTTT.

To note about this clone: One end of the junction fails to match germline, which may point to a read error. The chain combines TRBV6-5 with TRBJ2-7, with D possibly matching TRBD1 (6 bases). Germline CDR1 reads MNHEY; CDR2 reads SVGAGI. The CDR3 consists of 10 residues. The CDR3 bases are TGTGCCAGCGGGGAGAGGGACACGGACTTC. It encodes CASGERDTDF.

The rearrangement links TRBV7-9 to TRBJ1-2, with 10 bases identical to TRBD1. The CDR3 runs to 14 residues. With V trimmed by 4 bases and J by 4 bases, 3 bases remained unmatched. Germline CDR1 reads SEHNR; CDR2 reads FQNEAQ (reference sequence). Here the CDR3 reads CASSSTGGGYGYTF. CDR3 coding DNA: TGTGCCAGCAGCTCGACAGGGGGCGGCTATGGCTACACCTTC.

CDR3 DNA: TGTGCCAGCAAATCTAAAGACGCCCTAGCGATTGAGACCCAGTACTTC. Protein product: CASKSKDALAIETQYF. J is TRBJ2-5 and V is TRBV27; TRBD2 might be the D (6 bases). This CDR3 is 16 amino acids long. Trimming took 7 bases from V and 5 from J, leaving 23 bases between them. Germline V gene lookup returns CDR1 MNHEY and CDR2 SMNVEV (reference sequence).

The genes are TRBV24-1 and TRBJ1-2; D remains ambiguous. CDR1 KGHDR and CDR2 SFDVKD come from the germline V gene. Trimming cost V 5 bases and J 5 bases, with 5 bases left between them. The CDR3 runs 11 residues. In DNA form, the CDR3 reads TGTGCCACCAGTGGAGAGTATGGCTACACCTTC. Its protein is CATSGEYGYTF.

The rearrangement links TRBV14 to TRBJ1-5; the D is unclear. The V and J ends lost 5 bases and 3 bases respectively, with 5 bases between them. Germline V gene sequence: CDR1 SGHDN, CDR2 FVKESK. The CDR3 consists of 12 residues. This CDR3 is CASSFHNQPQHF. The CDR3 bases are TGTGCCAGCAGCTTTCACAATCAGCCCCAGCATTTT.

This clone was seen only once. V is TRBV19 and J is TRBJ2-7, with 7 bases fitting TRBD1. Germline V gives CDR1 LNHDA, CDR2 SQIVND (reference sequence). This CDR3 comprises 15 residues. J gave up 2 bases and V 5 bases, and 9 bases lay outside the gene matches. The chain's CDR3 is CASSPGQAIAYEQYF. For the CDR3, the DNA is TGTGCCAGTAGTCCCGGACAGGCGATTGCCTACGAGCAGTACTTC.

As for this clone: Other nucleotide sequences from this sample produce the same CDR3. V is TRBV9 and J is TRBJ1-1, with D maybe TRBD1 (5 bases). The CDR3 spans 13 residues. CDR1 is SGDLS and CDR2 is YYNGEE in the germline V gene. V gave up 0 bases and J gave up 5 bases, with 8 bases separating them. The CDR3 DNA reads as TGTGCCAGCAGCGTAGGGGGGAGGACTGAAGCTTTCTTT. Encoded protein: CASSVGGRTEAFF. Looking up the rest from reference TRBV9 and TRBJ1-1 gives the full variable domain: DSGVTQTPKHLITATGQRVTLRCSPRSGDLSVYWYQQSLDQGLQFLIQYYNGEERAKGNILERFSAQQFPDLHSELNLSSLELGDSALYFCASSVGGRTEAFFGQGTRLTVV.

The chain recombines TRBV19 with TRBJ2-3; a weak D match, TRBD1 (5 bases). Germline V lookup: CDR1 LNHDA, CDR2 SQIVND (reference sequence). The CDR3 is 16 residues long. Trimming stripped 4 bases from V and 0 bases from J, with 14 bases between. The CDR3 protein is CASSKGLSLSTDTQYF. The CDR3 region has the DNA TGTGCCAGTAGTAAGGGGCTGAGTTTAAGCACAGATACGCAGTATTTT. Using reference TRBV19 and TRBJ2-3 for the parts outside the CDR3, the full variable domain is DGGITQSPKYLFRKEGQNVTLSCEQNLNHDAMYWYRQDPGQGLRLIYYSQIVNDFQKGDIAEGYSVSREKKESFPLTVTSAQKNPTAFYLCASSKGLSLSTDTQYFGPGTRLTVL.

Concerning this clone itself: Since a much larger clone is just one base distant, this may be a read error. J is TRBJ2-7 and V is TRBV2; 12 positions agree with TRBD2. Losses at the gene ends were 6 bases for V and 2 bases for J; bases not matched to a gene: 2. This CDR3 comprises 14 residues. The germline V gene has CDR1 SNHLY and CDR2 FYNNEI. In DNA form, the CDR3 reads TGTGCCAGCAGGCGGACTAGCGGGACCTACGAGCAGTACTTC. Residues: CASRRTSGTYEQYF. Combining the CDR3 with reference TRBV2 and TRBJ2-7 gives the whole variable domain EPEVTQTPSHQVTQMGQEVILRCVPISNHLYFYWYRQILGQKVEFLVSFYNNEISEKSEIFDDQFSVERPDGSNFTLKIRSTKLEDSAMYFCASRRTSGTYEQYFGPGTRLTVT.

The rearrangement links TRBV18 to TRBJ2-7; 14 bases are shared with TRBD2. Losses at the gene ends were 5 bases for V and 2 bases for J; bases not matched to a gene: 8. Germline values: CDR1 KGHSH, CDR2 LQKENI. This CDR3 region has 17 residues. The CDR3: CASSTKGTSGGPYEQYF. The CDR3 coding sequence is TGTGCCAGCTCAACAAAAGGGACTAGCGGGGGACCCTACGAGCAGTACTTC.

J is TRBJ2-7 and V is TRBV6-1; D remains unclear. The CDR3 length is 13 residues. Germline CDR1 MNHNS, CDR2 SASEGT. Trimming shortened V by 2 bases and J by 2 bases, and 7 bases separated the two germline ends. Here the CDR3 DNA reads TGTGCCAGCAGTGAAATCTCCCCCTACGAGCAGTACTTC. The encoded protein is CASSEISPYEQYF.

The chain joins TRBV6-5 to TRBJ1-1; D is ambiguous. CDR1 MNHEY and CDR2 SVGAGI come from the germline V gene. The ends were cut back, 4 bases at V and 3 bases at J, with 9 bases in the middle. This CDR3 region has 13 residues. CDR3 in amino acids: CASSSGWDTEAFF. CDR3 nucleotides: TGTGCCAGCAGTTCGGGGTGGGACACTGAAGCTTTCTTT.

This sequence joins TRBV11-3 and TRBJ2-7; a possible D gene is TRBD2 (5 bases). This CDR3 spans 16 amino acids. Per germline, CDR1 SGHNT and CDR2 YENEEA. Trimming pared 2 bases from V and 1 base from J, leaving 15 bases between. CDR3 protein: CASSLSSGSGSYEQYF. CDR3 sequence (DNA): TGTGCCAGCAGCTTATCATCGGGGAGCGGATCCTACGAGCAGTACTTC.

This clone was found once. V gene TRBV19 combines with J gene TRBJ1-2, with no clear D. CDR1 LNHDA and CDR2 SQIVND come from the germline V gene (reference sequence). The length of the CDR3 is 15 residues. V lost 7 bases and J lost 5, with 20 bases in between. CDR3: CASKEDRPSMYGYTF. The CDR3 DNA sequence: TGTGCCAGTAAGGAGGACCGACCTTCGATGTATGGCTACACCTTC. Together with reference TRBV19 and TRBJ1-2, the CDR3 gives the full variable domain: DGGITQSPKYLFRKEGQNVTLSCEQNLNHDAMYWYRQDPGQGLRLIYYSQIVNDFQKGDIAEGYSVSREKKESFPLTVTSAQKNPTAFYLCASKEDRPSMYGYTFGSGTRLTVV.

The chain's CDR3 is CASSSNLAGGLVNTQYF. The CDR3 DNA follows: TGCGCCAGCAGCTCAAATCTAGCGGGAGGGCTTGTGAATACGCAGTATTTT. The chain employs TRBV5-1 and TRBJ2-3; 12 bases fit TRBD2. There are 17 residues in the CDR3. Germline values: CDR1 SGHRS, CDR2 YFSETQ. Trimming at V came to 3 bases and at J to 7 bases, leaving 12 bases not matched to a gene.

The gene calls are TRBV12-3 or TRBV12-4 and TRBJ1-4, with D hard to call. The CDR3 covers 13 residues. Trimming removed 6 bases at V and 4 bases at J, with 9 bases between. CDR3 sequence (DNA): TGTGCCAGCAGCCCGGGAGGTAATGAAAAACTGTTTTTT. Amino acids: CASSPGGNEKLFF.

This chain joins TRBV4-2 and TRBJ2-1; 12 bases line up with TRBD2. CDR1 LGHNA and CDR2 YNFKEQ come from the germline V gene. Unmatched junction bases numbered 9, after V lost 1 base and J lost 2 bases. The CDR3 runs 19 residues. CDR3 in amino acids: CASSQVHLAGGPAYNEQFF. DNA of the CDR3: TGTGCCAGCAGCCAAGTGCACCTAGCGGGAGGGCCGGCCTACAATGAGCAGTTCTTC.

The chain links TRBV2 to TRBJ1-1; D remains unclear. With 6 bases removed from V and 2 bases from J, the gap between germline ends came to 10 bases. The germline gives CDR1 SNHLY, CDR2 FYNNEI. The CDR3 spans 13 residues. CDR3 in DNA: TGTGCCAGCAGACTAGACTTTAACACTGAAGCTTTCTTT. Amino acids: CASRLDFNTEAFF.

The rearrangement joins TRBV2 to TRBJ1-5, with D tentatively TRBD1 (5 bases). CDR1 SNHLY and CDR2 FYNNEI come from the germline V gene. The CDR3 has 16 residues. Trimming removed 7 bases at V and 0 bases at J, with 16 bases between. CDR3 amino acids: CASTPGRGSSNQPQHF. The CDR3, as DNA: TGTGCCAGCACTCCAGGGAGGGGATCTAGCAATCAGCCCCAGCATTTT.